One sample yielded the 22 T cell receptor beta chains listed below, sequenced in a study of blood T cell repertoires in COVID-19. Assay used: immunoSEQ multiplex PCR; TCRdb lists only in-frame clones, some missing. The sample lists about 130,000 clones, roughly 90% seen once, with about 2.5% in the top ten. The sequencing sample was made of PBMCs or T cells enriched from blood (not recorded which). The receptors derive from a woman aged 50 to 60 who had recovered from COVID-19.

DNA of the CDR3: TGTGCCAGCAGTTTAGCGGGATCGGGCAATCAGCCCCAGCATTTT. Its translation is CASSLAGSGNQPQHF. The rearrangement links TRBV28 to TRBJ1-5; D unresolved. Germline CDR1 is MDHEN and CDR2 is SYDVKM. Trimming left V 2 bases short and J 2 bases short, with 10 bases between. The CDR3 covers 15 residues.

The chain uses TRBV2 and TRBJ1-6; the match to TRBD1 covers 8 bases. The V gene end was trimmed by 6 bases and the J gene end by 6 bases; junction bases not matched to a gene: 7. The CDR3 is 15 amino acids. Germline V CDR1 and CDR2: SNHLY, FYNNEI. CDR3 in amino acids: CASRGDRTTNSPLHF. CDR3 in DNA: TGTGCCAGCAGGGGGGACAGGACAACTAATTCACCCCTCCACTTT. Supplemented by reference TRBV2 and TRBJ1-6, the full variable domain reads EPEVTQTPSHQVTQMGQEVILRCVPISNHLYFYWYRQILGQKVEFLVSFYNNEISEKSEIFDDQFSVERPDGSNFTLKIRSTKLEDSAMYFCASRGDRTTNSPLHFGNGTRLTVT.

The chain carries TRBV5-1 and TRBJ2-2; D remains unclear. The CDR3 loop spans 14 amino acids. CDR1 and CDR2 (germline): SGHRS, YFSETQ. V lost 4 bases, J lost 0 bases, and 7 bases lay in between. The chain's CDR3 is CASSDFANTGELFF. Written as DNA, the CDR3 is TGCGCCAGCAGCGACTTCGCGAACACCGGGGAGCTGTTTTTT.

As concerns this clone: This sample includes further DNA sequences coding for the same CDR3. CDR3 loop: CASSLPGQGTYEQYF. As DNA, the CDR3 is TGTGCCAGCAGCCTACCTGGACAGGGGACCTACGAGCAGTACTTC. The chain joins TRBV3-1 (or the pseudogene TRBV3-2) to TRBJ2-7, with 9 bases lining up with TRBD1. This CDR3 has 15 amino acids. The V gene end was trimmed by 4 bases and the J gene end by 2 bases; junction bases not matched to a gene: 6. Germline V gene lookup returns CDR1 LGHDT and CDR2 YNNKEL (reference sequence).

This rearrangement joins TRBV4-3 to TRBJ2-7; D might be TRBD2 (6 bases). The CDR3 extends over 14 amino acids. V was shortened by 3 bases and J by 2 bases, with 11 bases between the two germline ends. CDR1 LGHNA and CDR2 YSLEER come from the germline V gene. The CDR3 region is CASSQGREPYEQYF. CDR3 DNA: TGCGCCAGCAGCCAGGGGCGGGAACCCTACGAGCAGTACTTC.

The chain uses TRBV19 and TRBJ1-1; D unclear. Trimming cost V 7 bases and J 1 base, with 10 bases left between them. CDR1 LNHDA and CDR2 SQIVND come from the germline V gene (reference sequence). The CDR3 has 13 residues. Here the CDR3 reads CASTFGRNTEAFF. The CDR3 DNA reads TGTGCCAGTACCTTTGGGCGGAACACTGAAGCTTTCTTT.

V usage is TRBV2 and J usage is TRBJ1-4; the D is unclear. Germline CDR1 and CDR2: SNHLY and FYNNEI. V was pared by 6 bases and J by 10 bases, with 18 bases between. The CDR3 totals 14 residues. The CDR3 nucleotides are TGTGCCAGCAGGCAGTCCTATCTAGTTGTAAAACTGTTTTTT. Residues: CASRQSYLVVKLFF.

The chain is built from TRBV5-1 and TRBJ1-6; 8 bases agree with TRBD1. V lost 0 bases and J lost 10; bases outside the gene matches: 9. The CDR3 covers 16 residues. Germline V CDR1 and CDR2: SGHRS, YFSETQ. The CDR3 loop reads CASSLARTGLRSPLHF. CDR3 sequence (DNA): TGCGCCAGCAGCTTGGCCCGGACAGGGTTACGGTCACCCCTCCACTTT.

The chain uses TRBV7-3 and TRBJ2-4; TRBD2 aligns across 9 bases. CDR3 length: 14 residues. V trimming: 6 bases; J trimming: 7 bases; junction bases outside the gene matches: 7. Looked up from germline, CDR1 is SGHTA and CDR2 is FQGTGA. The CDR3 reads CASSAASGGNIQYF. The CDR3 DNA reads as TGTGCCAGCAGTGCCGCAAGCGGGGGGAACATTCAGTACTTC. Full variable domain (rest looked up from reference TRBV7-3 and TRBJ2-4): GAGVSQTPSNKVTEKGKYVELRCDPISGHTALYWYRQSLGQGPEFLIYFQGTGAADDSGLPNDRFFAVRPEGSVSTLKIQRTERGDSAVYLCASSAASGGNIQYFGAGTRLSVL.

The gene calls are TRBV19 and TRBJ2-1, with TRBD2 identical over 7 bases. V dropped 5 bases and J dropped 1; count of bases not matched to a gene: 8. The germline gives CDR1 LNHDA, CDR2 SQIVND (reference sequence). This CDR3 region has 16 residues. The CDR3 sequence is CASSAGLPLSYNEQFF. As DNA, the CDR3 is TGTGCCAGTAGTGCGGGACTACCCCTTTCCTACAATGAGCAGTTCTTC.

The V gene is TRBV18, the J gene TRBJ2-7, with D hard to call. V was clipped by 3 bases and J by 3 bases, with 9 bases between them. CDR3 length: 13 amino acids. Germline V gene sequence: CDR1 KGHSH, CDR2 LQKENI. CDR3 region: CASSPSLLYEQYF. The CDR3 region has the DNA TGTGCCAGCTCACCCAGTTTGCTCTACGAGCAGTACTTC.

This clone was counted a single time. The J gene is TRBJ1-5, the V gene TRBV7-2; D is unclear. Germline CDR1 SGHTA, CDR2 FQGNSA. Trimming took off 0 bases at V and 0 bases at J, with 6 bases between the two ends. The CDR3 length is 15 residues. The CDR3 here is CASSLAQYSNQPQHF. The CDR3 nucleotides read TGTGCCAGCAGCTTAGCACAATATAGCAATCAGCCCCAGCATTTT.

The CDR3 nucleotides are TGTGCCAGCAGCCAAGAGACTCGGACCTACGAGCAGTACTTC. It yields the protein CASSQETRTYEQYF. V and J are TRBV3-1 (or the pseudogene TRBV3-2) and TRBJ2-7; D gene uncertain. CDR1 and CDR2 from the germline V gene are LGHDT and YNNKEL (reference sequence). Trimming stripped 0 bases from V and 2 bases from J, with 8 bases between. The CDR3 loop spans 14 amino acids.

The chain uses TRBV9 and TRBJ2-4; a weak D match, TRBD1 (6 bases). The CDR3 runs to 17 residues. Germline V lookup: CDR1 SGDLS, CDR2 YYNGEE. V was cut by 2 bases and J by 5 bases, with 20 bases left in between. The CDR3: CASSVSESRTAQNIQYF. CDR3 coding DNA: TGTGCCAGCAGCGTCTCAGAGAGCAGGACAGCACAAAACATTCAGTACTTC.

This clone was picked up one time. J is TRBJ1-3 and V is TRBV25-1; 7 bases align to TRBD1. Germline lookup yields CDR1 MGHDK and CDR2 SYGVNS. The CDR3 runs 17 residues. The V segment lost 0 bases and the J segment 4 bases; nucleotides outside the gene matches: 9. CDR3 region: CASSEYRQGTSGNTIYF. DNA of the CDR3: TGTGCCAGCAGTGAATATAGACAGGGCACCTCGGGAAACACCATATATTTT.

The rearrangement links TRBV7-9 to TRBJ2-5, with 9 bases matching TRBD1. This CDR3 has 15 residues. The germline CDR1 and CDR2 sequences are SEHNR and FQNEAQ (reference sequence). The ends lost 1 base at V and 4 bases at J; junction bases unmatched: 4. As DNA, the CDR3 is TGTGCCAGCAGCTTAGTGGGGACAGGGAGAGAGACCCAGTACTTC. This encodes CASSLVGTGRETQYF.

This clone was observed a single time. This chain links TRBV7-9 with TRBJ2-6; D unclear. Germline V CDR1 and CDR2: SEHNR, FQNEAQ (reference sequence). Trimming shortened V by 3 bases and J by 3 bases, and 9 bases separated the two germline ends. The length of the CDR3 is 15 residues. CDR3 loop: CASSFRFSGANVLTF. DNA of the CDR3: TGTGCCAGCAGCTTTCGGTTTAGTGGGGCCAACGTCCTGACTTTC.

This clone showed up just a few times. This rearrangement joins TRBV6-1 to TRBJ1-2; no definite D call. Per the germline V gene, CDR1 is MNHNS and CDR2 is SASEGT. V was pared by 3 bases and J by 4 bases, with 6 bases between. This CDR3 comprises 12 residues. The CDR3 reads CASSDASYGYTF. The CDR3 DNA sequence: TGTGCCAGCAGTGATGCCAGCTATGGCTACACCTTC.

The J gene is TRBJ2-7, the V gene TRBV29-1; 12 bases agree with TRBD2. Germline V gene lookup returns CDR1 SQVTM and CDR2 ANQGSEA. Unmatched junction bases numbered 2, after V lost 6 bases and J lost 2 bases. This CDR3 has 13 residues. CDR3 amino acids: CSVSSGGAYEQYF. The CDR3 bases are TGCAGCGTATCTAGCGGGGGGGCCTACGAGCAGTACTTC.

This clone was observed once. This chain joins TRBV12-5 and TRBJ2-2; no firm D call. The ends were cut back, 3 bases at V and 3 bases at J, with 11 bases in the middle. CDR3 size: 15 residues. The germline V gene encodes CDR1 LGHNT and CDR2 FRNRAP. The CDR3 DNA sequence: TGTGCTAGTGGTTTTTGGGTTCAGGACACCGGGGAGCTGTTTTTT. This sequence encodes CASGFWVQDTGELFF.

This chain links TRBV5-1 with TRBJ1-3, with a possible D match to TRBD1 (6 bases). The CDR3 runs to 16 residues. Germline values: CDR1 SGHRS, CDR2 YFSETQ. Trimming removed 4 bases at V and 0 bases at J, with 14 bases between. The CDR3 nucleotides read TGCGCCAGCAGCAACAGGGCCCCCTCCTCTGGAAACACCATATATTTT. As protein: CASSNRAPSSGNTIYF.

J is TRBJ2-1 and V is TRBV29-1; TRBD1 is a possible D gene (5 bases). CDR1 is SQVTM, CDR2 ANQGSEA, per germline. V lost 2 bases and J 4 bases, leaving 6 bases between the germline ends. The CDR3 runs 12 residues. In nucleotides, the CDR3 is TGCAGCGTTGAACAGGGTTACAATGAGCAGTTCTTC. Translated: CSVEQGYNEQFF.